Listed here are 2 T cell receptor beta chains from one sample, sequenced in a study of identical twins. TCRdb reanalysed the 5' RACE reads using MiXCR and keeps one entry per CDR3 protein. The sample comprises 300,000 to 350,000 distinct CDR3 sequences, 10% to 15% of which are singletons, and just over 7% rests with the top ten. These data were likewise used in another study, on yellow fever vaccine responses in identical twins.

Material for sequencing was CD8+ T cells sorted from blood. Every receptor here comes from a woman between 18 and 29 years old in good health.

This clonotype was detected a few times. V and J are TRBV29-1 and TRBJ1-3; D gene unclear. CDR1 is SQVTM, CDR2 ANQGSEA, per germline. The CDR3 is 13 amino acids. Between the trimmed V and J ends, which lost 2 bases and 0 bases, there was a span of 5 bases. Here the CDR3 DNA reads TGCAGCGTTGAATCGGGCTCTGGAAACACCATATATTTT. It codes for CSVESGSGNTIYF.

This clonotype was observed a few times. The rearrangement uses TRBV7-6 and TRBJ2-6, with 8 bases lining up with TRBD2. The V segment lost 1 base and the J segment 0 bases; nucleotides outside the gene matches: 8. This CDR3 has 19 residues. Germline V lookup: CDR1 SGHVS, CDR2 FNYEAQ. The CDR3 bases are TGTGCCAGCAGCTTAGTACTCCGCGGGAGGCCCTCTGGGGCCAACGTCCTGACTTTC. Protein: CASSLVLRGRPSGANVLTF.